This T cell receptor beta chain was sequenced in a study of blood T cell repertoires in COVID-19. For the study at large: From the United States, Italy and Spain came samples of acute and convalescent COVID-19. Sources were T cells, B-cell-depleted T cells, or PBMCs; the material itself was cDNA or gDNA.

As processed by the authors: By means of reference gene primer amplification, nucleated cell counts were estimated. The data were produced by immunoSEQ multiplex PCR, yet TCRdb's version contains in-frame clones alone and is incomplete. The V and J calls and clone size come from that table; D and trimming were worked out from the DNA. The sample contains 30,000 to 40,000 clones, around nine tenths of which appear only once. Germline V gene data show CDR1 as LNHDA and CDR2 as SQIVND (reference sequence). The CDR3 is 14 amino acids. V was clipped by 5 bases and J by 6 bases, with 14 bases between them.

This sequence was found in a human donor in a cohort sampled during active COVID-19. This chain links TRBV19 with TRBJ2-1, with D perhaps matching TRBD2 (7 bases). Sample: peripheral blood. The CDR3 sequence is CASSDGGPGNEQFF. The CDR3 bases are TGTGCCAGTAGTGACGGGGGGCCGGGCAATGAGCAGTTCTTC.